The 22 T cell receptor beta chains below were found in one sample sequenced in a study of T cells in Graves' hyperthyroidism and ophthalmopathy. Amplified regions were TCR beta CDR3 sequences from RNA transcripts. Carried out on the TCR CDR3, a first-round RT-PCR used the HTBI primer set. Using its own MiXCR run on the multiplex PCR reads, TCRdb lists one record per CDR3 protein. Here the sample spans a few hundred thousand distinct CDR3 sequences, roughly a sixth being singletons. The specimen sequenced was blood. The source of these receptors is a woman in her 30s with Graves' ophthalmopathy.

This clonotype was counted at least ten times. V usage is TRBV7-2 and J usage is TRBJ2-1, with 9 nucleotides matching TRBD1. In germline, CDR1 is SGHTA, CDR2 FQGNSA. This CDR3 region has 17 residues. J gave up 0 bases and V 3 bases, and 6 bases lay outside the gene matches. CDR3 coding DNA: TGTGCCAGCAGCTTGGGACAGGGTTCGAGCTCCTACAATGAGCAGTTCTTC. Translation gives CASSLGQGSSSYNEQFF.

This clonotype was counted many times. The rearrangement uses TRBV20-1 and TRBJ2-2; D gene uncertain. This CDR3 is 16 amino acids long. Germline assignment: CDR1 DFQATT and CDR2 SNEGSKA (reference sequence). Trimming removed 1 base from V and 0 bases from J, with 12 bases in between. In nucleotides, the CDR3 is TGCAGTGCTAGAGTGGGCAGCCCCGCGAACACCGGGGAGCTGTTTTTT. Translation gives CSARVGSPANTGELFF.

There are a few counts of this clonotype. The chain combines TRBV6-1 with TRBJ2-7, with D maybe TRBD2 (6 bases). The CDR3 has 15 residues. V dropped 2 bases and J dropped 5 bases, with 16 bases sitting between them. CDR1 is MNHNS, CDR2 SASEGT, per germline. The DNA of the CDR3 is TGTGCCAGCAGTGAAATAGGAGGGGAGTGGAACGAGCAGTACTTC. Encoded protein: CASSEIGGEWNEQYF.

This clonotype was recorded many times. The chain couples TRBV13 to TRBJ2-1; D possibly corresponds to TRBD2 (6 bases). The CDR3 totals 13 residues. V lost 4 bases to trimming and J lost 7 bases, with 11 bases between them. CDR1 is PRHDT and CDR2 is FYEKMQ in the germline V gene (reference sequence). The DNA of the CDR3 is TGTGCCAGCAGCTCTACCGGGACTAATGAGCAGTTCTTC. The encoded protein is CASSSTGTNEQFF. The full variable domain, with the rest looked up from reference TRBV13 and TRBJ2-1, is AAGVIQSPRHLIKEKRETATLKCYPIPRHDTVYWYQQGPGQDPQFLISFYEKMQSDKGSIPDRFSAQQFSDYHSELNMSSLELGDSALYFCASSSTGTNEQFFGPGTRLTVL.

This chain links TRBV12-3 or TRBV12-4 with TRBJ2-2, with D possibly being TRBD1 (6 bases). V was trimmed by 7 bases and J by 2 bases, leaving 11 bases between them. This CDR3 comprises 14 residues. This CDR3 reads CASNKQGNTGELFF. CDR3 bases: TGTGCCAGCAACAAACAGGGCAACACCGGGGAGCTGTTTTTT.

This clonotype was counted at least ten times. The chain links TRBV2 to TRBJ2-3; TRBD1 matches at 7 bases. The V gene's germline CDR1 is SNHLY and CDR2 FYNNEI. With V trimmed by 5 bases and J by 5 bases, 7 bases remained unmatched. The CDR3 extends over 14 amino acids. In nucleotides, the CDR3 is TGTGCCAGCAGTATAGACAGGGCGGAAGATACGCAGTATTTT. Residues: CASSIDRAEDTQYF. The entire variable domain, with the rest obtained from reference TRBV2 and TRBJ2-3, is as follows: EPEVTQTPSHQVTQMGQEVILRCVPISNHLYFYWYRQILGQKVEFLVSFYNNEISEKSEIFDDQFSVERPDGSNFTLKIRSTKLEDSAMYFCASSIDRAEDTQYFGPGTRLTVL.

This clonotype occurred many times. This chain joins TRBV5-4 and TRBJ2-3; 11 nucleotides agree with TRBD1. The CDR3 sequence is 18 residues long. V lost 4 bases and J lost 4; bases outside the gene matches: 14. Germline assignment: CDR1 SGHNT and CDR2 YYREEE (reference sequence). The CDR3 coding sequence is TGTGCCAGCAGCCCTCATCCGTTGGACAGGGGGCAAGCAGATACGCAGTATTTT. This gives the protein CASSPHPLDRGQADTQYF.

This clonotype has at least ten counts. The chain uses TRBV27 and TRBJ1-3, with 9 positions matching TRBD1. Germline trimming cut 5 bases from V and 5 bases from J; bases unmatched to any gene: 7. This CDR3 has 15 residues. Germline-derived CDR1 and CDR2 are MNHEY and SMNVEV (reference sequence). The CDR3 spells CASSPQGAVRNTIYF. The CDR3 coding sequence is TGTGCCAGCAGTCCACAGGGGGCCGTTAGAAACACCATATATTTT.

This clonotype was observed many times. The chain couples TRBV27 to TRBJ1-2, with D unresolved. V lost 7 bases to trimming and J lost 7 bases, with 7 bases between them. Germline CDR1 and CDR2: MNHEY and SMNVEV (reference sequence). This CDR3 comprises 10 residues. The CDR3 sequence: CASTSGGYTF. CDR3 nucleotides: TGTGCCAGCACCTCAGGTGGCTACACCTTC.

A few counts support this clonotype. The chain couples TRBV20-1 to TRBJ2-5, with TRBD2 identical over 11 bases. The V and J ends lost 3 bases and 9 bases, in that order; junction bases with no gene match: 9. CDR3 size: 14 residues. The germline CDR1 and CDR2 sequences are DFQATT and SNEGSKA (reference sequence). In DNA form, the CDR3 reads TGCAGTGCTAGCGACGCAACTAGCGGGAGTTCCCAGTACTTC. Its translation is CSASDATSGSSQYF.

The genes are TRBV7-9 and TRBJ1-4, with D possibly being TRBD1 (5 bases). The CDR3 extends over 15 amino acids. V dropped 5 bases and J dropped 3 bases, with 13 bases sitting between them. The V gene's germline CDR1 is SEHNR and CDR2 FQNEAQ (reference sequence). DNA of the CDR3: TGTGCCAGCAGCCCCGCGGGCAGGGCTAATGAAAAACTGTTTTTT. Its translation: CASSPAGRANEKLFF.

The CDR3 loop reads CSARRQGVGEQFF. CDR3 in DNA: TGCAGTGCTAGGCGACAGGGGGTAGGTGAGCAGTTCTTC. The rearrangement joins TRBV20-1 to TRBJ2-1; 9 bases are shared with TRBD1. V lost 3 bases and J lost 9; bases outside the gene matches: 6. This CDR3 is built from 13 residues. The germline gives CDR1 DFQATT, CDR2 SNEGSKA (reference sequence).

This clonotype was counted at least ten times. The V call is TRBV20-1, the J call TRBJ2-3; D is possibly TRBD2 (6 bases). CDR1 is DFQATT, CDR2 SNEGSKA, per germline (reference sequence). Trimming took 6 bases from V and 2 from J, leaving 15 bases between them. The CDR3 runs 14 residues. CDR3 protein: CSAKQGLHTDTQYF. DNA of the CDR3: TGCAGTGCCAAACAAGGACTACACACAGATACGCAGTATTTT.

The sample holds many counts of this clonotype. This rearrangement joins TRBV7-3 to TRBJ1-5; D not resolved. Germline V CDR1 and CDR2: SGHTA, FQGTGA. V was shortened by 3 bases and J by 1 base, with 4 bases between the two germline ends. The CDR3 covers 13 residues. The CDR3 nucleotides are TGTGCCAGCAGCTTTGACAGCAATCAGCCCCAGCATTTT. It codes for CASSFDSNQPQHF. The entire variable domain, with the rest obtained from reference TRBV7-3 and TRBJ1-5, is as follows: GAGVSQTPSNKVTEKGKYVELRCDPISGHTALYWYRQSLGQGPEFLIYFQGTGAADDSGLPNDRFFAVRPEGSVSTLKIQRTERGDSAVYLCASSFDSNQPQHFGDGTRLSIL.

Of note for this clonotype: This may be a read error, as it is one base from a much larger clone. The CDR3 loop reads CASTPHQGSETLYF. DNA of the CDR3: TGTGCCAGCACCCCACATCAGGGATCAGAGACCCTGTACTTC. J is TRBJ2-5 and V is TRBV12-3 or TRBV12-4; a weak D match, TRBD1 (5 bases). This CDR3 is built from 14 residues.

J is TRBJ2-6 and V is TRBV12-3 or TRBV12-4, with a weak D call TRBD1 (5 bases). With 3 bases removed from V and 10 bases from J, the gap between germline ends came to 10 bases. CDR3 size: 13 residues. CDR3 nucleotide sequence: TGTGCCAGCAGTTTGACAGCCGAAAACGTCCTGACTTTC. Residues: CASSLTAENVLTF.

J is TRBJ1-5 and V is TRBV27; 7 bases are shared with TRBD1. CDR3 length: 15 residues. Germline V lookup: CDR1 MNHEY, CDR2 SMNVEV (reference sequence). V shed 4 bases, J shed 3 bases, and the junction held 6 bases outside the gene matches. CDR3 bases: TGTGCCAGCAGTTCCCCGGGACAGCACAATCAGCCCCAGCATTTT. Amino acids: CASSSPGQHNQPQHF.

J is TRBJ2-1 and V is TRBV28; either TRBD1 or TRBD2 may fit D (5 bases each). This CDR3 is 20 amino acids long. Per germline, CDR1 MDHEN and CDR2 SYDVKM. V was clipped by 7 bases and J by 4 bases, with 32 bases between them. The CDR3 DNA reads TGTGCCAGCACCTCGAGGGGAGCGCCGCGTCCGGGGAACCATTACAATGAGCAGTTCTTC. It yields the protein CASTSRGAPRPGNHYNEQFF. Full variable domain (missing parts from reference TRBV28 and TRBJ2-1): DVKVTQSSRYLVKRTGEKVFLECVQDMDHENMFWYRQDPGLGLRLIYFSYDVKMKEKGDIPEGYSVSREKKERFSLILESASTNQTSMYLCASTSRGAPRPGNHYNEQFFGPGTRLTVL.

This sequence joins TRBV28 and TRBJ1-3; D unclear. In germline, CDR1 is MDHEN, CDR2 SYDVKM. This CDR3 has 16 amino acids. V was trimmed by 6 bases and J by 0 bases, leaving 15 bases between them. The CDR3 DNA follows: TGTGCCAGCAGCTCGCTAGTACAAGGCTCTGGAAACACCATATATTTT. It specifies CASSSLVQGSGNTIYF.

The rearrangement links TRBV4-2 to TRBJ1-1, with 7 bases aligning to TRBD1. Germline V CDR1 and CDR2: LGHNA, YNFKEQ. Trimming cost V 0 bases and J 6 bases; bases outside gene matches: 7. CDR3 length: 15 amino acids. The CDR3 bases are TGTGCCAGCAGCCAAGATCAGGGGGGTTCGGCTGAAGCTTTCTTT. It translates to CASSQDQGGSAEAFF.

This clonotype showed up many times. The CDR3 is CASSLSLVPPTDTQYF. The CDR3 DNA follows: TGTGCCAGCAGTTTAAGCCTTGTCCCTCCTACAGATACGCAGTATTTT. This chain connects TRBV12-3 or TRBV12-4 to TRBJ2-3; D remains ambiguous. Trimming pared 2 bases from V and 3 bases from J, leaving 15 bases between. This CDR3 comprises 16 residues.

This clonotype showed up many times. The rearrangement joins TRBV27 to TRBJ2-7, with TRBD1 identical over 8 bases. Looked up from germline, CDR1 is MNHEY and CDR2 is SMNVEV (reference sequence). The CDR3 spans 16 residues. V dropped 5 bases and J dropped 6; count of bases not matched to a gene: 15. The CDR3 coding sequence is TGTGCCAGCAGTCCGAACTCATGGACAGGGCGGCCCGAGCAGTACTTC. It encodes CASSPNSWTGRPEQYF.